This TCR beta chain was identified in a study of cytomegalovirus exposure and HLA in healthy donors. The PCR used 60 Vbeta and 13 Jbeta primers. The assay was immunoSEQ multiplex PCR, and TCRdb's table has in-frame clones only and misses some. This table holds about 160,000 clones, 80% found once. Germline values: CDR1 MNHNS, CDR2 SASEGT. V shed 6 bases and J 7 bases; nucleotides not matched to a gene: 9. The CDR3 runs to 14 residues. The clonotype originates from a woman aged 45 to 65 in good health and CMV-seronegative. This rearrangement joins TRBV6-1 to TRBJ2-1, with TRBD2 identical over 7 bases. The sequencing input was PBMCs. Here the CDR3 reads CASSPNGRANEQFF. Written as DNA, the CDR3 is TGTGCCAGCAGCCCAAATGGGAGGGCAAATGAGCAGTTCTTC.